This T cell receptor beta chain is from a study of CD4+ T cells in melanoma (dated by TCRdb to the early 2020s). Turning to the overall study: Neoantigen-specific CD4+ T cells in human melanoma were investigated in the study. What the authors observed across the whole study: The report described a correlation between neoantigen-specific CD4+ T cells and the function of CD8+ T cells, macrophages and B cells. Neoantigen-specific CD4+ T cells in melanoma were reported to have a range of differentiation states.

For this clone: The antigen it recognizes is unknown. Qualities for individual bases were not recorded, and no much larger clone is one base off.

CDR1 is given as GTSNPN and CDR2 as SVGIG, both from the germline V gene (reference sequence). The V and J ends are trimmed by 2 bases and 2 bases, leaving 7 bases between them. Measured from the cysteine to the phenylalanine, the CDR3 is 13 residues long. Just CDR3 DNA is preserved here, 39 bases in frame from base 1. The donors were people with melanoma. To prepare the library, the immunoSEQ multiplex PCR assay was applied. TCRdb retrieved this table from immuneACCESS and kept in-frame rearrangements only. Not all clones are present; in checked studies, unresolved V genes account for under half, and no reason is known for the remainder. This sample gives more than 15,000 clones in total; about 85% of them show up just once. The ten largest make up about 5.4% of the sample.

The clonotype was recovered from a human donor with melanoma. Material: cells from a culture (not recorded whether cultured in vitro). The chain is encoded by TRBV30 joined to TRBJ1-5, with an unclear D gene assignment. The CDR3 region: CAWSYAGNQPQHF. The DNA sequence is TGTGCCTGGAGTTATGCCGGCAATCAGCCCCAGCATTTT.